Here is one T cell receptor (beta chain) with its context. The target antigen is unknown. Time point meaning: week 35, safety follow-up. Vaccination comprised doses that each held 300 ug of mutant IDH1 20-mer peptide, plus topical imiquimod. Patients received eight vaccinations in weeks 1, 3, 5, 7, 11, 15, 19, 23. The data derive from a study of a mutant IDH1 vaccine in newly diagnosed glioma. Overall study context: Either 4-6 weeks after radiotherapy alone or alongside temozolomide, vaccination was begun. Of treated patients, approximately 62% were men and 37.5% women, averaging 40.4 years. Study-level findings and limits: Variations in leading peripheral T cell clonotypes appeared to have no connection with pseudoprogression.

The V gene's germline CDR1 is PRHDT and CDR2 FYEKMQ (reference sequence). The length of the CDR3 is 12 residues. Trimming pared 1 base from V and 6 bases from J, leaving 6 bases between. Libraries were prepared by immunoSEQ multiplex PCR; TCRdb keeps only in-frame clonotypes and omits some of them. The data show 53,000 or so clones, with roughly 84% seen just once and less than 7.5% held by the top ten. The origin of this receptor is a man in his forties or fifties with glioma. The chain links TRBV13 to TRBJ1-1, with no clear D. Sample: PBMCs, taken from a glioma patient whose treatment included an IDH1 peptide vaccine. The CDR3 DNA follows: TGTGCCAGCAGCTTAGTAGGGCCTGAAGCTTTCTTT. The encoded protein is CASSLVGPEAFF. Combining the CDR3 with reference TRBV13 and TRBJ1-1 gives the whole variable domain AAGVIQSPRHLIKEKRETATLKCYPIPRHDTVYWYQQGPGQDPQFLISFYEKMQSDKGSIPDRFSAQQFSDYHSELNMSSLELGDSALYFCASSLVGPEAFFGQGTRLTVV.